This T cell receptor (beta chain) was documented in a study of cytomegalovirus exposure and HLA in healthy donors (dated by TCRdb to 2017 to 2019). Background for the entire study: In an earlier analysis of about 560 of the donors, 250 to 350 Gb of sequence data and 90 million to 130 million unique TCR beta sequences from some 170 million T cells were reported. Of the approximately 400 genotyped donors, over 70% fell in the genetic ancestry cluster associated with self-reported Caucasian donors. An earlier analysis of fewer than 750 of the donors used high-throughput TCR beta sequencing to judge whether each TCR beta V gene segment behaved as functional or pseudogenic. Every discovery cohort repertoire had been produced on one sequencing platform. To study patterns of TCR occurrence, a later analysis re-analyzed previously published TCR beta repertoires from just over 650 donors and added high-resolution HLA genotyping. Typing coverage differed by locus: A, B, C, DRB1 and DQB1 were typed in roughly 629-630 donors, DQA1 in 522, DPA1 in some 600, and DPB1 in approximately 450. The study combined high-throughput TCR immunosequencing, statistical association of individual TCRs with disease status, and machine learning to predict cytomegalovirus infection status. Across approximately 400 genotyped donors of the cohort, an average of about 240,000 unique TCR beta nucleotide sequences per donor were sequenced, and 15% to 20% of those sequences were non-productive. Alongside the repertoire data, information on donor age, sex, ethnicity and CMV serostatus was compiled. The T cell repertoires of 670 or so subjects were profiled by immunosequencing and related to cytomegalovirus serostatus. Along with the roughly 700-subject first cohort, a separate validation cohort of over 90 different subjects was used. An early release covering some 640 HLA-typed donors comprised approximately 300 gigabases of sequencing data and 85 million to 100 million unique TCR sequences. The aim of the study was to test whether cataloging public T cell receptors could identify signatures of past pathogen exposure. Class I and class II HLA loci were covered by the typing at four-digit resolution. Rather than using new phenotypic data, the later analysis identified candidate immune exposures from TCR beta sequences and from how often those sequences occurred across donors. Four to six DR-DQ haplotypes were handled as single units for association and clustering, since linkage in the cohort was strong. Genome-wide SNP genotypes for about 55% of the roughly 670 donors were used in a later genetic analysis, which treated that subset as a discovery cohort.

The sample holds a few counts of this clone. It lacks a known antigen. No qualities accompany the bases; no much larger clone lies one base away. The protocol used for the library was the immunoSEQ multiplex PCR assay. For the multiplex PCR, a mixture combining 60 forward primers for TCR Vbeta segments and 13 reverse primers for TCR Jbeta segments was used. The CDR3 region of rearranged TCR beta genes was amplified from genomic DNA by a multiplex PCR assay. On the Illumina HiSeq System, the amplified TCR beta libraries were sequenced as 87-base-pair reads. The study's processing was this. In a later analysis, roughly 80 million unique TCR beta chains were counted across the roughly 670 repertoires, and around 11 million of these chains were shared by at least two donors. To remove PCR and sequencing errors, raw reads were error-corrected and collapsed into unique sequences using a nearest-neighbor algorithm that merged closely related sequences. V, D and J gene segments were assigned by aligning CDR3 sequences to IMGT reference sequences. Each retained sequence needed at least a six-nucleotide match to both a V gene segment and a J gene segment. Rearrangements were called productive when the CDR3 lacked stop codons and stayed in frame with V and J; all others were non-productive. CDR3 was defined by IMGT convention, running from the second conserved V-encoded cysteine to the conserved J-encoded phenylalanine. The earlier analysis of about 610 of the donors excluded any sequence lacking an unambiguous match to a single V gene segment. In an earlier analysis of about 590 of the donors, a V segment was called functional when productive rearrangements were above 56.7%, and segregating when the standard deviation between donors exceeded 5%. A statistical classification framework was developed to diagnose cytomegalovirus status using the catalog of TCR beta chain sequences. In a later analysis, TCR nucleotide sequences were compared against IMGT/GENE-DB human TR gene sequences so that V and J genes could be assigned. A later analysis assigned CDR3 sequences and most-parsimonious VDJ recombination scenarios with the TCRdist pipeline. In a later analysis, each TCR beta chain was defined by its CDR3 amino acid sequence together with its V-gene family, and reads without a unique V-gene family were excluded. In a later analysis, 550 to 650 highly shared, low-generation-probability nucleotide sequences were removed to address suspected cross-contamination and a sequencing artifact. In a later analysis, a clonal expansion index for each public chain was calculated from normalized within-repertoire ranks of inferred template counts. In a later analysis, generation probabilities were computed using a VDJ recombination model fitted to out-of-frame rearrangements, and the results were checked against IGoR. In a later analysis, hypergeometric tests were used to score TCR-TCR, TCR-HLA and TCR-CMV co-occurrence, with a repertoire-size bias correction applied to TCR pairs. A later analysis estimated false discovery rates by permuting HLA or CMV assignments 20 times. In a later analysis, co-occurring TCRs were grouped using DBSCAN, with TCRdist sequence similarity added in when clustering inside HLA-allele-positive subsets. Co-occurrence clustering excluded repertoires with fewer than 30,000 or more than 120,000 public chains, plus five with anomalous nucleotide sharing. Drawn from immuneACCESS, this table holds only the in-frame rearrangements with V and J called that TCRdb kept. Clones are partly lost; checked studies trace under half to an unresolved V gene and leave the rest unexplained. The V and J calls and clone size were taken over from that table, and D and trimming were inferred from the DNA. In this sample the table shows some 150,000 clones, 75% to 85% of which occur a single time. In total, the top ten clones hold roughly 3.6% of the sample.

In total, approximately 700 healthy bone marrow donors made up the cohort. At the time of sampling, all cohort members were nominally healthy, though unrecorded immune exposures were likely present. Of the 690 or so cohort members, roughly 300 had positive CMV serostatus and roughly 330 had negative CMV serostatus, and CMV serostatus was not recorded for the donor. Each donor provided a peripheral blood sample, and peripheral blood mononuclear cells were used for TCR beta sequencing. Genomic DNA was extracted from the blood cell samples with the Qiagen DNeasy Blood Extraction Kit. Beyond this particular receptor, the publication reports: The classifier was reported to diagnose cytomegalovirus status with high specificity and sensitivity in both the original and validation cohorts. In a later analysis, TCR association rates were found to vary across HLA loci, with the most associated TCRs seen for DRB1 alleles and the fewest for HLA-C alleles. Assigning TCR associations to individual alleles was difficult when HLA alleles, especially DR and DQ, strongly co-occurred. In vitro tests confirmed that three of the cytomegalovirus-associated TCR beta chains recognize cytomegalovirus antigens. A later genetic analysis reported fewer N-insertions in productive TCRs among donors in an Asian-associated ancestry cluster than the approximately 670-donor mean. According to a later analysis, most CMV-associated TCR beta chains appeared to be HLA-restricted, and the HLA associations seemed to be driven largely by CMV exposure. A further reported finding was that TCR beta sequences accurately predicted the HLA-A and HLA-B alleles for most subjects in the first cohort. In a later analysis, around 15,000 TCR beta sequences were associated with specific HLA alleles at a false discovery rate of 0.05. A cluster of highly shared sequence variants was judged likely to be a technical artifact of the sequencing pipeline. For the cohort, immune exposure information was limited to CMV serostatus. Across donors, most TCR sequences were observed very rarely, whereas some public TCRs were present in many individuals. The presence/absence analyses assumed that sequencing depth was roughly uniform across donors, and that assumption may not be true. In this cohort, only TCR beta chains were sequenced, and detectable features were limited by the absence of alpha or paired-chain data. In the study, 164 TCR beta chains were listed as associated with cytomegalovirus. In a later analysis, several top co-occurrence clusters were reported to appear linked to parvovirus B19, influenza, CMV and Epstein-Barr virus. Some IMGT-functional V segments, including TRBV6-2 and TRBV6-3, could not be distinguished by the 87-base-pair reads and were therefore excluded. A later analysis found that HLA-associated TCR beta chains were more clonally expanded and had lower generation probabilities than equally common non-associated chains. Because counts were too low, under 20 rarely observed V segments, including chromosome 9 orphons, were left out of the earlier analysis of a few hundred of the donors. Linkage disequilibrium might explain the correlated functional status among segregating V segments, but an unknown experimental factor could not be excluded. In an earlier analysis of around 500 of the donors, most TCR beta V segments appeared in productive rearrangements about 87% or about 30% of the time, broadly matching IMGT annotations. A later genetic analysis associated a missense DCLRE1C variant with V-gene and J-gene trimming of TCR beta chains, and an independent cohort replicated the association. Because some donors lacked HLA typing at each locus, the association tests relied only on the typed subset. The authors suggested that the approach could potentially be generalized to other disease states and immunological phenotypes.

CDR1 and CDR2 were assigned from the germline V gene as SGHRS and YFSETQ. Germline trimming amounts to 4 bases on V and 4 bases on J, with 3 as the count of junction bases outside the gene matches. Counted from cysteine to phenylalanine, this CDR3 has 13 amino acids. Only the CDR3 part of the read is kept: 39 bases, read in frame from the first base. This clonotype originated in a human donor in good health. This sequence uses TRBV5-1 and TRBJ2-3; the junction holds 7 bases that match TRBD2. Sequencing input: PBMCs. The nucleotide sequence is TGCGCCAGCAGCGGCGGGGGTGCAGATACGCAGTATTTT. This encodes CASSGGGADTQYF.